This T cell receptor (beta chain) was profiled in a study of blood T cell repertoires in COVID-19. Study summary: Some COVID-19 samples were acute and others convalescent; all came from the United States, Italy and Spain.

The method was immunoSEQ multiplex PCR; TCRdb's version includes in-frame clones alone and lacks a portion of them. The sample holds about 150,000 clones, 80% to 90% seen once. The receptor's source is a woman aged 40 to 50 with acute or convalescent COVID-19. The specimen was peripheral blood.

CDR3 in DNA: TGTGCCAGCAGCCCAGGTGGTGAGCAGTTCTTC. It yields the protein CASSPGGEQFF. V usage is TRBV12-3 or TRBV12-4 and J usage is TRBJ2-1; no clear D. The CDR3 runs 11 residues. V shed 6 bases and J shed 9 bases, with 9 bases lying between them.